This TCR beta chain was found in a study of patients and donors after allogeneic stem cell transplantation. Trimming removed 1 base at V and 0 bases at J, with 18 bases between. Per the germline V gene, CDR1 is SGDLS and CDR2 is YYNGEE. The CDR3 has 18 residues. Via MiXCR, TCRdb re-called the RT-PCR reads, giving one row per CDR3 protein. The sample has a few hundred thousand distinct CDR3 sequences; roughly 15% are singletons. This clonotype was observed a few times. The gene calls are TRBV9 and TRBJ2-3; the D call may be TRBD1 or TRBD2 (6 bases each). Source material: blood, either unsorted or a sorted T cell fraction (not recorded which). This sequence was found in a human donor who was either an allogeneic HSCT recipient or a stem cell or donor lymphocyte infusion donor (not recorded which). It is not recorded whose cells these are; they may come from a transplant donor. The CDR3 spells CASSVTPTRGTSTDTQYF. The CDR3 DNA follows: TGTGCCAGCAGCGTAACCCCTACGAGGGGGACTAGCACAGATACGCAGTATTTT.